This record looks at one T cell receptor beta chain sequence and its context. Antigen: not known. The entry originates in a study of cytomegalovirus exposure and HLA in healthy donors. On the study more broadly: Earlier sequencing of 150 million to 200 million T cells yielded roughly 120 million unique TCR beta sequences. Study findings and constraints: Productive rates of about 90% or about 30% were seen for most TCR beta V segments in an earlier analysis. Upon later analysis, TCR association rates were observed to vary by HLA locus, being highest for DRB1 and lowest for HLA-C.

The study ran its PCR with 60 Vbeta and 13 Jbeta primers. The repertoire was sequenced with immunoSEQ multiplex PCR; TCRdb's copy has only in-frame clones and lacks some. The table has around 120,000 clones, 15% seen once. The CDR3 is 16 amino acids. This receptor was obtained from a young woman in good health and CMV-seronegative. V and J are TRBV12-2 and TRBJ2-7; no check of the table's D call, TRBD2, against the DNA was made. TRBV12-2 is flagged as a pseudogene. The sequencing sample was made of PBMCs. CDR3 region: CASRYGYVPGGYEQYF. CDR3 in DNA: TGTGCAAGTCGCTACGGATACGTTCCGGGTGGCTACGAGCAGTACTTC.